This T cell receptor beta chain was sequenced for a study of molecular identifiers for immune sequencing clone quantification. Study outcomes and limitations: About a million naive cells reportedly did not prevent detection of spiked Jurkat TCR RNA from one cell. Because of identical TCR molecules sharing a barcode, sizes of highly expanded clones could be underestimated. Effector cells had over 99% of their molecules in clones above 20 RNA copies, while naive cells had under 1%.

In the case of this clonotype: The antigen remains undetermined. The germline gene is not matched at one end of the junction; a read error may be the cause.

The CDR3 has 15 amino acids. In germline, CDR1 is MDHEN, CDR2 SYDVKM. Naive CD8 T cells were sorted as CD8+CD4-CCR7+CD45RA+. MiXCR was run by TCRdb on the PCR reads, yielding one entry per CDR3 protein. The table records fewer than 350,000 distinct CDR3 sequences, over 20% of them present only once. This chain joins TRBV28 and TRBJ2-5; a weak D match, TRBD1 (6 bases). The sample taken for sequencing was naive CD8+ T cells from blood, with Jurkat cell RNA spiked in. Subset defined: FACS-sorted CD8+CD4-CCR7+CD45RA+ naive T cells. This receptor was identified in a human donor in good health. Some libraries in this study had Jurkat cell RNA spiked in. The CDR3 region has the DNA TGTGCCAGCAGCAGTTTACTCTCGGGACAAGAGCCCCAGTACTTC. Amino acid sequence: CASSSLLSGQEPQYF.